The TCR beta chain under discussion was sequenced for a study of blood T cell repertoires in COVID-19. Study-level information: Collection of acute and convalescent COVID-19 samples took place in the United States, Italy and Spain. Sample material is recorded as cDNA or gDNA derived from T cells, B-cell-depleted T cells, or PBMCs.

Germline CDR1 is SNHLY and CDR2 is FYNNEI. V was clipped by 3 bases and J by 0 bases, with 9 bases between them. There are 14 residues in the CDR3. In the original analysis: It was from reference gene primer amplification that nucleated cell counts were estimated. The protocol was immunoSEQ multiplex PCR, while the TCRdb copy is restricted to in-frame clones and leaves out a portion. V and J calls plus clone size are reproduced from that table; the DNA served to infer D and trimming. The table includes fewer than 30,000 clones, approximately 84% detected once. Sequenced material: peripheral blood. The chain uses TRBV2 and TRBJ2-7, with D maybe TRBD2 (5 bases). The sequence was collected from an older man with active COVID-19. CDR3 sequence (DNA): TGTGCCAGCAGTGACGAGGGTTTCTCCTACGAGCAGTACTTC. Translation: CASSDEGFSYEQYF.